These 10 T cell receptor beta chains originate from one sample sequenced in a study of PD-L1 blockade in urothelial cancer. Profiling relied on immunoSEQ multiplex PCR, and the TCRdb table lists in-frame clones only, not all of them. The data show about 110,000 clones, approximately 85% seen once. The source material was PBMCs, sampled around atezolizumab (anti-PD-L1) treatment. Source of these receptors: a man aged 45-65 years with urothelial cancer.

This clone has a single count. The chain has TRBV9 and TRBJ2-7; D might be TRBD2 (6 bases). The V gene's germline CDR1 is SGDLS and CDR2 YYNGEE. The CDR3 contains 12 residues. Trimming took 4 bases from V and 3 from J, leaving 8 bases between them. The CDR3 sequence: CASSPGDYEQYF. The CDR3 nucleotides read TGTGCCAGCAGCCCGGGGGACTACGAGCAGTACTTC.

The chain has TRBV7-2 and TRBJ2-7; the match to TRBD2 covers 8 bases. Trimming removed 0 bases from V and 1 base from J; junction bases left unmatched: 5. This CDR3 comprises 16 residues. Germline CDR1 reads SGHTA; CDR2 reads FQGNSA. CDR3 sequence: CASSLARAGGSYEQYF. The CDR3 DNA reads as TGTGCCAGCAGCTTAGCGAGGGCGGGAGGATCCTACGAGCAGTACTTC.

The V gene is TRBV7-8, the J gene TRBJ2-4, with 8 positions matching TRBD1. CDR1 SGHVS and CDR2 FQNEAQ come from the germline V gene. With 5 bases clipped from V and 5 bases from J, the junction kept 8 bases outside the gene matches. CDR3 length: 15 amino acids. The CDR3 nucleotides are TGTGCCAGCAGCCACGGCCTCAGGGGGCAAAACATTCAGTACTTC. Protein: CASSHGLRGQNIQYF.

This rearrangement joins TRBV5-1 to TRBJ1-4; 7 bases fit TRBD1. This CDR3 contains 15 residues. V lost 4 bases, J lost 5 bases, and 8 bases stayed unmatched. CDR1 SGHRS and CDR2 YFSETQ come from the germline V gene. The CDR3 is CASSRGGTANEKLFF. In nucleotides, the CDR3 is TGCGCCAGCAGCCGCGGAGGGACAGCAAATGAAAAACTGTTTTTT.

V is TRBV28 and J is TRBJ2-1, with unresolved D. Trimming took 3 bases from V and 3 from J, leaving 18 bases between them. CDR3 length equals 17 residues. Germline CDR1 reads MDHEN; CDR2 reads SYDVKM. DNA for the CDR3: TGTGCCAGCAGTTTTTACTACAACACACAAGACTACAATGAGCAGTTCTTC. Translation: CASSFYYNTQDYNEQFF.

The chain has TRBV6-1 and TRBJ1-6, with 8 nucleotides matching TRBD1. Germline lookup yields CDR1 MNHNS and CDR2 SASEGT. The trim removed 7 bases at V and 10 bases at J, leaving 12 bases unmatched. This CDR3 contains 15 residues. CDR3 bases: TGTGCCAGCACCCTAACGACAGGGGACAGGTCACCCCTCCACTTT. As protein: CASTLTTGDRSPLHF.

In nucleotides, the CDR3 is TGTGCCAGCAGCTCCGGGACAAGAGACCGCGATGAGCAGTTCTTC. Amino acids: CASSSGTRDRDEQFF. This sequence joins TRBV28 and TRBJ2-1; a possible D gene is TRBD1 (6 bases). The CDR3 is 15 amino acids. In germline, CDR1 is MDHEN, CDR2 SYDVKM. The V gene lost 6 bases and the J gene lost 8 bases, with 20 bases spanning the gap.

The gene calls are TRBV19 and TRBJ2-1; TRBD2 agrees at 7 bases. With 5 bases clipped from V and 2 bases from J, the junction kept 6 bases outside the gene matches. The CDR3 spans 15 residues. Germline-derived CDR1 and CDR2 are LNHDA and SQIVND (reference sequence). The CDR3 DNA reads as TGTGCCAGTAGTTTCAGCGGGACCCCCTACAATGAGCAGTTCTTC. Its protein product is CASSFSGTPYNEQFF.

CDR3 DNA sequence: TGTGCCAGCAGCACTTCGACAGATGTCACTGAAGCTTTCTTT. It is translated as CASSTSTDVTEAFF. The chain joins TRBV5-4 to TRBJ1-1; perhaps TRBD1 as D (5 bases). CDR1 and CDR2 from the germline V gene are SGHNT and YYREEE (reference sequence). This CDR3 comprises 14 residues. Trimming removed 4 bases at V and 4 bases at J, with 14 bases between.

The V gene is TRBV10-1, the J gene TRBJ2-5; 8 bases align to TRBD1. The CDR3 length is 13 residues. Germline-derived CDR1 and CDR2 are WNHNN and SYGVQD (reference sequence). The V gene end was trimmed by 6 bases and the J gene end by 5 bases; junction bases not matched to a gene: 5. The CDR3 DNA reads TGCGCCAGCAGCAACAGGGGGTCGGAGACCCAGTACTTC. Translation gives CASSNRGSETQYF.